This T cell receptor (beta chain) was observed in a study of blood T cell repertoires in COVID-19. Study-wide background: Sources were T cells, B-cell-depleted T cells, or PBMCs; the material itself was cDNA or gDNA.

Authors' analysis steps: Amplification of reference gene primers was used by the study to estimate nucleated cell counts. Sequencing used immunoSEQ multiplex PCR; TCRdb keeps in-frame clones, though not all of them. V, J and clone size are those of that table, while D and trimming were read from the DNA. The sample has fewer than 200,000 clones, around 76% seen once. Enrolment of Seattle patients took place during active infection, and they were followed longitudinally. The length of the CDR3 is 13 residues. V gave up 4 bases and J gave up 8 bases; unmatched junction bases: 4. In germline, CDR1 is MNHEY, CDR2 SVGEGT.

The sample comprised peripheral blood. The receptor was derived from a woman aged 55-69 years with COVID-19, enrolled during active disease. The J gene is TRBJ2-1, the V gene TRBV6-2 or TRBV6-3; 8 bases agree with TRBD2. CDR3: CASSSTSVDEQFF. The CDR3 nucleotides read TGTGCCAGCAGTTCGACTAGCGTCGATGAGCAGTTCTTC.